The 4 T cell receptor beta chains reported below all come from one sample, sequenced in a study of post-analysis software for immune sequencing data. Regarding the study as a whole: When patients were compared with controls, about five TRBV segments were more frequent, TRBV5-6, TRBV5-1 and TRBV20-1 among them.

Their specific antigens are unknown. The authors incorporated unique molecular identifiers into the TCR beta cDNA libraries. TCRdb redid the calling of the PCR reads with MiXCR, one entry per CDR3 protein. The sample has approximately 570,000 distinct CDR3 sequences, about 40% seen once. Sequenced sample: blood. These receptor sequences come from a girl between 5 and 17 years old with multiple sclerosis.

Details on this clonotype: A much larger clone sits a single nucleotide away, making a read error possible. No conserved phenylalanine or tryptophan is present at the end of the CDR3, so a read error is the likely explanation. CDR3 amino acids: CASSKWDRYNEQFV. The CDR3 DNA reads TGTGCCAGCAGCAAATGGGACAGATACAATGAGCAGTTCGTC. The chain joins TRBV7-9 to TRBJ2-1; 7 bases are a match to TRBD1. This CDR3 is 14 amino acids long. Germline-derived CDR1 and CDR2 are SEHNR and FQNEAQ (reference sequence). Losses at the gene ends were 5 bases for V and 4 bases for J; bases not matched to a gene: 5.

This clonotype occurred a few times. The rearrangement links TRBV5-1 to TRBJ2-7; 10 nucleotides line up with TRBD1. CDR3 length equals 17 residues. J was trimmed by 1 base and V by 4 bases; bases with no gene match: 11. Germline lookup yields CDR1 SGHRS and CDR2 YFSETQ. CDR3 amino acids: CASSPPGTGDGSYEQYF. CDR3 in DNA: TGCGCCAGCAGCCCCCCCGGGACAGGGGATGGGTCCTACGAGCAGTACTTC.

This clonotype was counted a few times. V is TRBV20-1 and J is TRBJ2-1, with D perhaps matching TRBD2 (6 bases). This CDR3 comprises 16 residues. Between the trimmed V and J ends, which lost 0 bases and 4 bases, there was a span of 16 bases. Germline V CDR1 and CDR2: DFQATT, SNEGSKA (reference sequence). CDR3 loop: CSARERSEAGYNEQFF. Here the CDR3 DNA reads TGCAGTGCTAGAGAACGTAGCGAGGCGGGGTACAATGAGCAGTTCTTC.

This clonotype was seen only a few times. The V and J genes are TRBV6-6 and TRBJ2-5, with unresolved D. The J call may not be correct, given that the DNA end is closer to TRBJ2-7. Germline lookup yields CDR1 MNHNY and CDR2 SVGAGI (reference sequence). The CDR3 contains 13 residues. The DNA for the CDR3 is TGTGCCAGCGCGGAGAGAAGTCGCCACGAGCAGTACTTC. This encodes CASAERSRHEQYF.